Each of the 24 T cell receptor beta chains below was sequenced from the same sample in a study of T cells in Graves' hyperthyroidism and ophthalmopathy. TCR beta CDR3 regions were amplified from RNA transcripts. The primer set for the first-round RT-PCR of the TCR CDR3 was HTBI. MiXCR was run by TCRdb on the multiplex PCR reads, yielding one entry per CDR3 protein. Here the sample spans around 350,000 distinct CDR3 sequences, roughly 15% being singletons. The sequencing sample was made of blood. Receptors were obtained from a woman aged 60-75 years with Graves' ophthalmopathy.

This clonotype was observed a few times. Relative to the germline gene, one junction end is altered; a read error may explain this. The chain carries TRBV12-5 and TRBJ1-2; weak D call: TRBD1 (6 bases). Germline values: CDR1 LGHNT, CDR2 FRNRAP. This CDR3 is built from 12 residues. DNA for the CDR3: TGTGCTAGTGGCTTGGACAGCTATGGCTACACCTTC. It is translated as CASGLDSYGYTF.

In this sample, this clonotype turned up a few times. The V and J genes are TRBV29-1 and TRBJ2-3; 8 nucleotides line up with TRBD1. The germline CDR1 and CDR2 sequences are SQVTM and ANQGSEA. The CDR3 covers 14 residues. Trimming cost V 5 bases and J 2 bases; bases outside gene matches: 6. CDR3 loop: CSVRGQGYTDTQYF. The CDR3 bases are TGCAGCGTTCGAGGACAGGGTTACACAGATACGCAGTATTTT.

This clonotype was seen a few times. The V and J genes are TRBV24-1 and TRBJ2-1; 10 bases align to TRBD2. CDR1 and CDR2 (germline): KGHDR, SFDVKD. This CDR3 has 17 residues. V lost 3 bases, J lost 4 bases, and 8 bases stayed unmatched. CDR3 nucleotide sequence: TGTGCCACCAGTGATACCGGCAGCGGGAGGGCGTACAATGAGCAGTTCTTC. The encoded protein is CATSDTGSGRAYNEQFF.

This chain joins TRBV12-3 or TRBV12-4 and TRBJ2-2; D gene ambiguous. The CDR3 is 15 residues long. V gave up 3 bases and J gave up 0 bases, with 8 bases separating them. DNA of the CDR3: TGTGCCAGCAGTTTGTTTCCAGCGAACACCGGGGAGCTGTTTTTT. As protein: CASSLFPANTGELFF.

This chain uses TRBV19 with TRBJ2-1, with TRBD1 identical over 7 bases. The germline gives CDR1 LNHDA, CDR2 SQIVND (reference sequence). There are 16 residues in the CDR3. Losses at the gene ends were 5 bases for V and 10 bases for J; bases not matched to a gene: 17. The CDR3 reads CASSVQGGPLSGEQFF. The CDR3 nucleotides are TGTGCCAGTAGTGTCCAAGGGGGCCCACTGTCCGGCGAGCAGTTCTTC.

This clonotype appeared many times. The genes are TRBV24-1 and TRBJ2-2; TRBD1 aligns across 7 bases. Germline V gene sequence: CDR1 KGHDR, CDR2 SFDVKD. J was trimmed by 3 bases and V by 4 bases; bases with no gene match: 7. The CDR3 loop spans 16 amino acids. Here the CDR3 DNA reads TGTGCCACCAGTGACTTAGATCAGGGGGACACCGGGGAGCTGTTTTTT. It specifies CATSDLDQGDTGELFF.

This clonotype showed up many times. This chain uses TRBV7-9 with TRBJ2-5; TRBD1 matches 9 bases. J gave up 5 bases and V 5 bases, and 9 bases lay outside the gene matches. This CDR3 spans 15 amino acids. Germline CDR1 and CDR2: SEHNR and FQNEAQ (reference sequence). The CDR3 loop is CASSRGTGFEETQYF. In nucleotides, the CDR3 is TGTGCCAGCAGCCGAGGGACAGGGTTTGAGGAGACCCAGTACTTC.

In this sample, this clonotype turned up many times. The V gene is TRBV6-1, the J gene TRBJ2-7; TRBD2 agrees at 10 bases. The CDR3 spans 15 residues. Germline CDR1 MNHNS, CDR2 SASEGT. Trimming took 4 bases from V and 7 from J; bases not matched to a gene: 10. In DNA form, the CDR3 reads TGTGCCAGCAGTGTTGCTAGCGGGAGTTATGGTGAGCAGTACTTC. Translation gives CASSVASGSYGEQYF.

The V and J genes are TRBV7-4 and TRBJ2-1; D ambiguous. CDR1 and CDR2 from the germline V gene are SGHVT and SQSDAQ. The CDR3 runs to 17 residues. V was cut by 1 base and J by 5 bases, with 18 bases left in between. For the CDR3, the DNA is TGTGCCAGCAGCTTAGGCCCTCCAAGTCTAAGCCACAATGAGCAGTTCTTC. Its translation: CASSLGPPSLSHNEQFF.

At least ten counts were recorded for this clonotype. The rearrangement uses TRBV20-1 and TRBJ2-1, with 8 bases that match TRBD2. The V and J ends lost 2 bases and 4 bases, in that order; junction bases with no gene match: 7. CDR1 and CDR2 (germline): DFQATT, SNEGSKA (reference sequence). CDR3 size: 15 residues. The CDR3 here is CSARSGSSIYNEQFF. The CDR3 DNA follows: TGCAGTGCTAGAAGCGGGAGCTCTATTTACAATGAGCAGTTCTTC.

This clonotype came up many times. The chain recombines TRBV20-1 with TRBJ2-5; D is unresolved. V dropped 1 base and J dropped 4 bases, with 4 bases sitting between them. CDR3 length equals 11 residues. CDR1 and CDR2 (germline): DFQATT, SNEGSKA (reference sequence). As DNA, the CDR3 is TGCAGTGCTAGAGTATCAGAGACCCAGTACTTC. Translation gives CSARVSETQYF.

This clonotype was seen ten or more times. V gene TRBV6-1 combines with J gene TRBJ2-5; D is perhaps TRBD1 or TRBD2 (5 bases each). The germline V gene encodes CDR1 MNHNS and CDR2 SASEGT. CDR3 length: 15 amino acids. Trimming shortened V by 6 bases and J by 2 bases, and 16 bases separated the two germline ends. This chain's CDR3 is CASSRTRDQQETQYF. In DNA form, the CDR3 reads TGTGCCAGCAGCCGGACGAGGGACCAGCAAGAGACCCAGTACTTC.

This clonotype turned up a few times. The V and J genes are TRBV7-9 and TRBJ2-7; tentatively, D is TRBD1 (6 bases). Germline CDR1 is SEHNR and CDR2 is FQNEAQ (reference sequence). CDR3 size: 14 residues. V dropped 3 bases and J dropped 0 bases, with 9 bases sitting between them. Here the CDR3 DNA reads TGTGCCAGCAGCTTCGGACAGTCCTCCTACGAGCAGTACTTC. The encoded protein is CASSFGQSSYEQYF.

This chain links TRBV27 with TRBJ2-2; no firm D call. The CDR3 is 14 residues long. The V gene lost 3 bases and the J gene lost 0 bases, with 5 bases spanning the gap. Germline V CDR1 and CDR2: MNHEY, SMNVEV (reference sequence). CDR3 in amino acids: CASSFYPNTGELFF. The CDR3, as DNA: TGTGCCAGCAGTTTCTATCCGAACACCGGGGAGCTGTTTTTT.

The genes are TRBV30 and TRBJ2-1; TRBD1 matches at 10 bases. Germline assignment: CDR1 GTSNPN and CDR2 SVGIG (reference sequence). This CDR3 has 16 residues. J was trimmed by 6 bases and V by 3 bases; bases with no gene match: 11. The CDR3 loop is CAWSETDRGLANEQFF. The CDR3 nucleotides are TGTGCCTGGAGCGAGACCGACAGGGGGCTTGCCAATGAGCAGTTCTTC.

This clonotype was observed a handful of times. The rearrangement uses TRBV6-1 and TRBJ1-1; perhaps TRBD1 as D (5 bases). V was shortened by 3 bases and J by 1 base, with 6 bases between the two germline ends. The CDR3 has 13 residues. Per the germline V gene, CDR1 is MNHNS and CDR2 is SASEGT. This CDR3 is CASSDQGNTEAFF. The CDR3 DNA reads as TGTGCCAGCAGTGACCAGGGGAACACTGAAGCTTTCTTT.

Ten or more counts support this clonotype. J is TRBJ2-1 and V is TRBV30, with D perhaps TRBD1 (6 bases). The V end lost 4 bases, the J end lost 2 bases, and 9 bases lay between the germline ends. The germline gives CDR1 GTSNPN, CDR2 SVGIG (reference sequence). This CDR3 is built from 13 residues. In nucleotides, the CDR3 is TGTGCCTGGAAGGGGGACACCTACAATGAGCAGTTCTTC. It translates to CAWKGDTYNEQFF. The complete variable domain, with remaining parts taken from reference TRBV30 and TRBJ2-1, reads SQTIHQWPATLVQPVGSPLSLECTVEGTSNPNLYWYRQAAGRGLQLLFYSVGIGQISSEVPQNLSASRPQDRQFILSSKKLLLSDSGFYLCAWKGDTYNEQFFGPGTRLTVL.

The sample holds a few counts of this clonotype. V gene TRBV29-1 combines with J gene TRBJ1-2; a weak D match, TRBD1 (6 bases). Germline V gene data show CDR1 as SQVTM and CDR2 as ANQGSEA. V was clipped by 0 bases and J by 4 bases, with 9 bases between them. The CDR3 contains 13 residues. CDR3 coding DNA: TGCAGCGTTGAAGACAGGGGCGGCTATGGCTACACCTTC. Protein sequence: CSVEDRGGYGYTF.

Regarding this clonotype: A junction boundary mismatches the germline segment, possibly from a read error. This sequence joins TRBV11-2 and TRBJ2-2; D unclear. This CDR3 is built from 15 residues. CDR1 is SGHAT, CDR2 FQNNGV, per germline. Here the CDR3 reads CASGLSDSNTGELFF. The CDR3 DNA reads TGTGCCAGCGGCTTGTCCGACTCGAACACCGGGGAGCTGTTTTTT.

This clonotype was detected many times. The chain has TRBV15 and TRBJ2-7, with 8 bases aligning to TRBD1. The trim removed 1 base at V and 3 bases at J, leaving 5 bases unmatched. CDR1 is LNHNV, CDR2 YYDKDF, per germline (reference sequence). The CDR3 sequence is 15 residues long. DNA of the CDR3: TGTGCCACCAGCAGAGCCACGGGACAGGACTACGAGCAGTACTTC. It encodes CATSRATGQDYEQYF.

V usage is TRBV3-1 and J usage is TRBJ2-7, with D possibly being TRBD1 or TRBD2 (5 bases each). Looked up from germline, CDR1 is LGHDT and CDR2 is YNNKEL (reference sequence). This CDR3 is built from 15 residues. Trimming took 0 bases from V and 0 from J, leaving 9 bases between them. CDR3 DNA: TGTGCCAGCAGCCAAGAGGCTGGGACCTCCTACGAGCAGTACTTC. Protein product: CASSQEAGTSYEQYF.

As concerns this clonotype: Being one base from a much bigger clone, this may be a read error. J is TRBJ2-1 and V is TRBV6-2 or TRBV6-3; 9 positions agree with TRBD2. CDR1 and CDR2 (germline): MNHEY, SVGEGT. The length of the CDR3 is 16 residues. The trim removed 6 bases at V and 6 bases at J, leaving 12 bases unmatched. CDR3 DNA: TGTGCCAGCAGCCCATCACTAGCGGGTGACTGCAATGAGCAGTTCTTC. It translates to CASSPSLAGDCNEQFF.

Ten or more counts support this clonotype. An end of the junction does not agree with germline; a read error may underlie this. J is TRBJ2-1 and V is TRBV5-1, with TRBD2 matching over 11 bases. Germline loops: CDR1 SGHRS, CDR2 YFSETQ. The CDR3 is 14 residues long. Written as DNA, the CDR3 is TGTGCCAGCAGCTCGGGACTAGCGGACAATGAGCAGTTCTTC. Amino acid sequence: CASSSGLADNEQFF. The whole variable domain, filled in from reference TRBV5-1 and TRBJ2-1, reads KAGVTQTPRYLIKTRGQQVTLSCSPISGHRSVSWYQQTPGQGLQFLFEYFSETQRNKGNFPGRFSGRQFSNSRSEMNVSTLELGDSALYLCASSSGLADNEQFFGPGTRLTVL.

This clonotype came up a few times. The CDR3: CASSSWGGALNTGELFF. CDR3 nucleotide sequence: TGTGCCAGCAGCTCCTGGGGGGGGGCCCTAAACACCGGGGAGCTGTTTTTT. This chain connects TRBV5-5 to TRBJ2-2, with D perhaps TRBD2 (7 bases). CDR1 is SGHKS, CDR2 YYEKEE, per germline (reference sequence). The CDR3 has 17 amino acids. V was trimmed by 3 bases and J by 2 bases, leaving 17 bases between them. The full variable domain, its missing parts supplied by reference TRBV5-5 and TRBJ2-2, is DAGVTQSPTHLIKTRGQQVTLRCSPISGHKSVSWYQQVLGQGPQFIFQYYEKEERGRGNFPDRFSARQFPNYSSELNVNALLLGDSALYLCASSSWGGALNTGELFFGEGSRLTVL.